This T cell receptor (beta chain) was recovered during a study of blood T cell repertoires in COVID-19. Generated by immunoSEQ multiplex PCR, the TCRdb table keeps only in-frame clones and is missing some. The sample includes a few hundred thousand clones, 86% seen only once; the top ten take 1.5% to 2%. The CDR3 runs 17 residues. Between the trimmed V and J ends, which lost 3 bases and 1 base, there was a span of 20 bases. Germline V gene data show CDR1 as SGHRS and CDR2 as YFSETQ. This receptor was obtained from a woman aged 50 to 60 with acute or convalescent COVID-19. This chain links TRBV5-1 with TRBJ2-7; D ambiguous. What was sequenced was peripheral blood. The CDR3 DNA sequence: TGCGCCAGCAGCTCGATACCCGACTCAATCATATCCTACGAGCAGTACTTC. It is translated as CASSSIPDSIISYEQYF.